Sequencing of this T cell receptor (beta chain) was carried out in a study of cytomegalovirus exposure and HLA in healthy donors. Study conclusions and caveats: Analysis was carried out at a later point, and it linked a missense DCLRE1C variant to TCR beta V- and J-gene trimming.

On this clone itself: Antigen specificity is unknown.

A multiplex PCR was run with 60 Vbeta primers and 13 Jbeta primers. Libraries were prepared by immunoSEQ multiplex PCR; TCRdb keeps only in-frame clonotypes and omits some of them. The table has about 120,000 clones, approximately 80% seen once; the top ten hold 2% to 2.5%. The TCR was taken from a middle-aged woman in good health and CMV-seronegative. Input material: PBMCs.

As DNA, the CDR3 is TGTGCCAGCAGTCCCACTAGCGGGTGGACCGGGGAGCTGTTTTTT. Translated: CASSPTSGWTGELFF. The rearrangement joins TRBV6-1 to TRBJ2-2; TRBD2 matches 9 bases. Trimming removed 5 bases from V and 5 bases from J; junction bases left unmatched: 6. CDR1 MNHNS and CDR2 SASEGT come from the germline V gene. The CDR3 is 15 amino acids.